The 20 T cell receptor beta chains in this list originate from one sample, sequenced in a study of CD8+CD57+ T cells in acquired aplastic anemia. It was genomic DNA that served as the template for profiling TCR beta VDJ and CDR3. TCRdb re-derived calls from the reads in MiXCR, one entry per CDR3 protein. The sample has approximately 200,000 distinct CDR3 sequences, around 66% seen once; the top ten hold approximately 44%. What was sequenced was sorted CD4+, CD8+, or CD8+CD57+ T cells (not recorded which) from PBMCs. These receptor sequences come from a human donor with severe aplastic anemia or a healthy control (not recorded which).

V and J are TRBV9 and TRBJ2-7; D call uncertain. The CDR3 covers 14 residues. V gave up 0 bases and J gave up 4 bases, with 11 bases separating them. CDR1 SGDLS and CDR2 YYNGEE come from the germline V gene. The CDR3 coding sequence is TGTGCCAGCAGCGTAGGGGTAGGTCCTTACGAGCAGTACTTC. This sequence encodes CASSVGVGPYEQYF.

The CDR3: CASSLTPTGSSNQPQHF. The CDR3 nucleotides read TGCGCCAGCAGCTTGACCCCAACAGGGTCCAGCAATCAGCCCCAGCATTTT. This chain uses TRBV5-1 with TRBJ1-5; D is possibly TRBD1 (6 bases). Germline assignment: CDR1 SGHRS and CDR2 YFSETQ. The CDR3 extends over 17 amino acids. V lost 1 base and J 1 base, leaving 15 bases between the germline ends.

The rearrangement uses TRBV19 and TRBJ2-7; tentatively, D is TRBD2 (5 bases). Germline CDR1 reads LNHDA; CDR2 reads SQIVND (reference sequence). The CDR3 spans 14 residues. V lost 5 bases and J lost 5, with 16 bases in between. The CDR3 spells CASSYGVRGNEQYF. The CDR3 nucleotides read TGTGCCAGTAGTTACGGGGTTCGGGGAAACGAGCAGTACTTC. The entire variable domain, with the rest obtained from reference TRBV19 and TRBJ2-7, is as follows: DGGITQSPKYLFRKEGQNVTLSCEQNLNHDAMYWYRQDPGQGLRLIYYSQIVNDFQKGDIAEGYSVSREKKESFPLTVTSAQKNPTAFYLCASSYGVRGNEQYFGPGTRLTVT.

This clonotype was found a few times. The chain links TRBV7-8 to TRBJ1-5; no firm D call. V dropped 1 base and J dropped 0 bases, with 7 bases sitting between them. The germline CDR1 and CDR2 sequences are SGHVS and FQNEAQ. The CDR3 loop spans 15 amino acids. CDR3: CASSLGQDSNQPQHF. Here the CDR3 DNA reads TGTGCCAGCAGCTTAGGACAAGATAGCAATCAGCCCCAGCATTTT.

Comments on this clonotype: A much more abundant neighbour one base away suggests this may be a read error. V and J are TRBV6-2 or TRBV6-3 and TRBJ2-5; the match to TRBD2 covers 9 bases. V shed 5 bases and J 5 bases; nucleotides not matched to a gene: 9. This CDR3 has 15 residues. Per germline, CDR1 MNHEY and CDR2 SVGEGT. The CDR3 nucleotides are TGTGCCAGCAGTCCTTTAGCGGGGGCGGGGGAGACCCAGTACTTC. Amino acid sequence: CASSPLAGAGETQYF.

This chain uses TRBV11-2 with TRBJ2-3; D gene unclear. V lost 5 bases and J lost 7, with 10 bases in between. The CDR3 contains 12 residues. Per germline, CDR1 SGHAT and CDR2 FQNNGV. CDR3 sequence reads: CASSPPTNTQYF. Here the CDR3 DNA reads TGTGCCAGCAGCCCCCCCACCAATACGCAGTATTTT.

CDR3 region: CASSTSLNSPLHF. In nucleotides, the CDR3 is TGTGCCAGCAGCACGAGTTTGAATTCACCCCTCCACTTT. V is TRBV7-6 and J is TRBJ1-6, with D hard to call. The CDR3 runs to 13 residues. Looked up from germline, CDR1 is SGHVS and CDR2 is FNYEAQ. Trimming removed 5 bases at V and 7 bases at J, with 9 bases between.

This clonotype has a single count. This rearrangement joins TRBV29-1 to TRBJ2-7, with TRBD2 matching over 8 bases. This CDR3 comprises 13 residues. Germline lookup yields CDR1 SQVTM and CDR2 ANQGSEA. After removal of 4 bases from V and 5 bases from J, the junction contained 7 bases not matched to a gene. CDR3 coding DNA: TGCAGCGTTGTATCGAGCGGGAGTGACGAGCAGTACTTC. As protein: CSVVSSGSDEQYF.

The V and J genes are TRBV14 and TRBJ1-4; D is uncertain. Per the germline V gene, CDR1 is SGHDN and CDR2 is FVKESK. V lost 0 bases and J lost 13, with 9 bases in between. The CDR3 has 12 residues. The DNA for the CDR3 is TGTGCCAGCAGCCAAGATACCTTCGGACTGTTTTTT. This codes for CASSQDTFGLFF.

The chain recombines TRBV29-1 with TRBJ1-1, with 8 bases matching TRBD1. V dropped 5 bases and J dropped 3; count of bases not matched to a gene: 8. Germline V gives CDR1 SQVTM, CDR2 ANQGSEA. The CDR3 is 14 residues long. The CDR3 region is CSVRLTGGDTEAFF. In DNA, the CDR3 is TGCAGCGTTCGACTTACAGGGGGGGACACTGAAGCTTTCTTT.

The DNA of the CDR3 is TGTGCCAGCAGCTTAGGCGGGTTGGAGACCCAGTACTTC. This translates into CASSLGGLETQYF. This rearrangement joins TRBV7-9 to TRBJ2-5; the D gene is possibly TRBD2 (5 bases). Germline values: CDR1 SEHNR, CDR2 FQNEAQ (reference sequence). This CDR3 comprises 13 residues. V gave up 1 base and J gave up 5 bases, with 8 bases separating them.

This clonotype was picked up one time. This chain uses TRBV9 with TRBJ1-6, with D perhaps TRBD1 (5 bases). The germline V gene encodes CDR1 SGDLS and CDR2 YYNGEE. CDR3 length: 14 residues. V lost 0 bases and J lost 6, with 7 bases in between. Here the CDR3 reads CASSVGGTNSPLHF. The CDR3 DNA is TGTGCCAGCAGCGTAGGGGGGACTAATTCACCCCTCCACTTT.

The CDR3 DNA reads as TGCAGTGCACAACAGGGGGCGGCTGGGGCCAACGTCCTGACTTTC. Protein sequence: CSAQQGAAGANVLTF. The gene calls are TRBV20-1 and TRBJ2-6, with TRBD1 matching over 9 bases. This CDR3 spans 15 amino acids. The germline CDR1 and CDR2 sequences are DFQATT and SNEGSKA (reference sequence). V lost 6 bases, J lost 2 bases, and 5 bases stayed unmatched.

This clonotype was seen many times. The chain employs TRBV29-1 and TRBJ1-2; no reliable D call. The CDR3 has 12 residues. Germline CDR1 SQVTM, CDR2 ANQGSEA. With 3 bases removed from V and 6 bases from J, the gap between germline ends came to 11 bases. The CDR3 DNA sequence: TGCAGCGTTGACGAGGGTTGGGATGGCTACACCTTC. Protein sequence: CSVDEGWDGYTF.

The count of this clonotype is one. The chain has TRBV11-2 and TRBJ2-3; 7 nucleotides align to TRBD2. Germline V gene sequence: CDR1 SGHAT, CDR2 FQNNGV. CDR3 length: 15 residues. V trimming: 2 bases; J trimming: 2 bases; junction bases outside the gene matches: 4. CDR3: CASSLLAAHTDTQYF. The CDR3 region has the DNA TGTGCCAGCAGCTTACTAGCGGCACACACAGATACGCAGTATTTT.

This chain uses TRBV24-1 with TRBJ2-3; D gene ambiguous. From germline, CDR1 is KGHDR and CDR2 SFDVKD. V lost 3 bases and J 3 bases, leaving 15 bases between the germline ends. The CDR3 contains 16 residues. DNA of the CDR3: TGTGCCACCAGTGATCTACGGGTTTGGGGAACAGATACGCAGTATTTT. It translates to CATSDLRVWGTDTQYF.

The rearrangement uses TRBV20-1 and TRBJ1-1; no clear D. The CDR3 has 14 amino acids. Deletions cut 2 bases from V and 2 bases from J, with 12 bases between. CDR1 is DFQATT, CDR2 SNEGSKA, per germline (reference sequence). The CDR3 sequence is CSARFPSINTEAFF. The CDR3 DNA reads as TGCAGTGCTAGATTTCCTTCTATTAACACTGAAGCTTTCTTT.

This clonotype was observed many times. J is TRBJ2-7 and V is TRBV5-6; perhaps TRBD1 as D (6 bases). V was trimmed by 0 bases and J by 3 bases, leaving 7 bases between them. There are 13 residues in the CDR3. CDR1 is SGHDT, CDR2 YYEEEE, per germline. The CDR3 DNA reads as TGTGCCAGCAGCTTGGGGGGGCTCTACGAGCAGTACTTC. This translates into CASSLGGLYEQYF.

In this sample, this clonotype turned up many times. The rearrangement links TRBV6-5 to TRBJ2-7; D unresolved. CDR1 MNHEY and CDR2 SVGAGI come from the germline V gene. V lost 6 bases, J lost 2 bases, and 11 bases lay in between. The CDR3 has 13 amino acids. The CDR3 nucleotides read TGTGCCAGCAGCGACCACAGTACCTACGAGCAGTACTTC. Its translation is CASSDHSTYEQYF.

This chain uses TRBV5-1 with TRBJ2-7; 9 bases align to TRBD1. This CDR3 has 14 amino acids. Germline CDR1 SGHRS, CDR2 YFSETQ. The V segment lost 3 bases and the J segment 5 bases; nucleotides outside the gene matches: 6. As DNA, the CDR3 is TGCGCCAGCAGCTCGGGACAGGGTGTACACGAGCAGTACTTC. Amino acids: CASSSGQGVHEQYF.